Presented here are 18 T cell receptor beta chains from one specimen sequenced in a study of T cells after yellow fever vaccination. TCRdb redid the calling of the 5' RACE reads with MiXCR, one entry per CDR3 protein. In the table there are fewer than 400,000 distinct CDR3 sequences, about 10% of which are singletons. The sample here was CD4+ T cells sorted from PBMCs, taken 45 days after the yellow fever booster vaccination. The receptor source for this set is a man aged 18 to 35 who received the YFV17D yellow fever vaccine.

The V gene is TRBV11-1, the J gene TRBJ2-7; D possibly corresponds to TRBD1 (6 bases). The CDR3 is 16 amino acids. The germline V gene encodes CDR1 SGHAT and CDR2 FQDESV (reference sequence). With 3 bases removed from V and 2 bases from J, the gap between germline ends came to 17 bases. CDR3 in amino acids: CASSLGAADRAYEQYF. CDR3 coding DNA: TGTGCCAGCAGCTTGGGGGCAGCGGACAGAGCCTACGAGCAGTACTTC.

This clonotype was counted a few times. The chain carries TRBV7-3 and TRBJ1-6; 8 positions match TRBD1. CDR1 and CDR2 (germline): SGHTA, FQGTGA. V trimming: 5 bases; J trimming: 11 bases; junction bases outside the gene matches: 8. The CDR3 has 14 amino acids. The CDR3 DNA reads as TGTGCCAGCAGCGCGACAGGGGACAGTGCACCCCTCCACTTT. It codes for CASSATGDSAPLHF.

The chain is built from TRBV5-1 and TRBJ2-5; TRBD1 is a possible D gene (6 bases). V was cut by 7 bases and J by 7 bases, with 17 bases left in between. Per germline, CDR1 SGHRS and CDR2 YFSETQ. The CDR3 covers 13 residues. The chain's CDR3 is CASGTQGYGTQYF. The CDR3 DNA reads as TGCGCCAGCGGAACACAGGGATATGGGACCCAGTACTTC.

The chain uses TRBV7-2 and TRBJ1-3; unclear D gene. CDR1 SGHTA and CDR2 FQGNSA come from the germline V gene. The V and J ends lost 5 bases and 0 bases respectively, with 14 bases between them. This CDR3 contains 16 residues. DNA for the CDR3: TGTGCCAGCAGCCCGCCGGAATCTAGCTCTGGAAACACCATATATTTT. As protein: CASSPPESSSGNTIYF.

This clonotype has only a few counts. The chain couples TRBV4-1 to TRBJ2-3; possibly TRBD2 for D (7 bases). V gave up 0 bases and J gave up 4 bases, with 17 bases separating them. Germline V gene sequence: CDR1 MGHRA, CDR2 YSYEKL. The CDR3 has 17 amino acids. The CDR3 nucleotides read TGCGCCAGCAGCCAAGAACGAGGGGGGGGGCCGCCAGATACGCAGTATTTT. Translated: CASSQERGGGPPDTQYF.

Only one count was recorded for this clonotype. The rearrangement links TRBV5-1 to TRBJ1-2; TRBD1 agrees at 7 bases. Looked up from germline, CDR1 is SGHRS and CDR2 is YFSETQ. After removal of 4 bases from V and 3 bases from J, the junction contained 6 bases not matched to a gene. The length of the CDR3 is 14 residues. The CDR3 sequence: CASSTGQVDYGYTF. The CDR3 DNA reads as TGCGCCAGCAGCACCGGACAGGTCGACTATGGCTACACCTTC.

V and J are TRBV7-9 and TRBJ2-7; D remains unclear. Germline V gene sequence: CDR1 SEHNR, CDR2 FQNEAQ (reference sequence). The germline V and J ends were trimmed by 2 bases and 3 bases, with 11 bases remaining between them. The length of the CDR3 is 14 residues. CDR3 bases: TGTGCCAGCAGCTTATACGGCAGGAGCTACGAGCAGTACTTC. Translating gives CASSLYGRSYEQYF.

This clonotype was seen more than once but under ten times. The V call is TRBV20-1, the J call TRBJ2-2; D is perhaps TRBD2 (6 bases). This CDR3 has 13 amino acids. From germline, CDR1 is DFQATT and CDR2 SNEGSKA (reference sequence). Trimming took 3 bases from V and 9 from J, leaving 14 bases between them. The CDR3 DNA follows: TGCAGTGCTAGGGGAGGAAATCGAAGGGAGCTGTTTTTT. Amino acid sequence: CSARGGNRRELFF.

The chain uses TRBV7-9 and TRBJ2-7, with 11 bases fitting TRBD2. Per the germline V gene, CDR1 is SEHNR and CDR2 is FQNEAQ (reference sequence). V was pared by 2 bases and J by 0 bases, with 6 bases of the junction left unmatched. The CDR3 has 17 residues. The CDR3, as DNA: TGTGCCAGCAGCTTATCACTAGCGGGGGCCCTCTCCTACGAGCAGTACTTC. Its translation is CASSLSLAGALSYEQYF.

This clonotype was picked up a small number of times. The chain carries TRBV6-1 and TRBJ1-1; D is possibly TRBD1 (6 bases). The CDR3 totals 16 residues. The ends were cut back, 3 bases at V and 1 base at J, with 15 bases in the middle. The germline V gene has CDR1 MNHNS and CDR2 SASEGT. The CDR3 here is CASSDQNRDSNTEAFF. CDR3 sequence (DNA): TGTGCCAGCAGTGACCAGAACAGGGATTCGAACACTGAAGCTTTCTTT.

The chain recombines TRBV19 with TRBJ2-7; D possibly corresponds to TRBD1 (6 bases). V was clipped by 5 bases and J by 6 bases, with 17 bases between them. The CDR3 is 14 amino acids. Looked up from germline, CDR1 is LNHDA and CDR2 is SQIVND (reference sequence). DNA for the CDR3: TGTGCCAGTAGTCCCCGAGGGGGAAGTGGCGAGCAGTACTTC. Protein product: CASSPRGGSGEQYF.

The CDR3 DNA sequence: TGTGCCAGCAGACCGGGGGGGGCTAATGAAAAACTGTTTTTT. This translates into CASRPGGANEKLFF. The chain has TRBV12-3 or TRBV12-4 and TRBJ1-4; the D gene is possibly TRBD1 (5 bases). The CDR3 is made up of 14 amino acids. Trimming took 6 bases from V and 3 from J, leaving 11 bases between them.

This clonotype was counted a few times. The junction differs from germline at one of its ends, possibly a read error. The CDR3 DNA sequence: TGTGCCAGCGGTGAGGACAGGGACTACGACGAGCAGTACTTC. It translates to CASGEDRDYDEQYF. The chain is built from TRBV2 and TRBJ2-7, with D maybe TRBD1 (8 bases). Germline values: CDR1 SNHLY, CDR2 FYNNEI. CDR3 size: 14 residues.

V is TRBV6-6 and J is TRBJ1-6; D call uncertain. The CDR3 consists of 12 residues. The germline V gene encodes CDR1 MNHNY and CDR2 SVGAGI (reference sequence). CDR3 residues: CATREYNSPLHF. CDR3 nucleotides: TGTGCGACGAGAGAGTATAATTCACCCCTCCACTTT.

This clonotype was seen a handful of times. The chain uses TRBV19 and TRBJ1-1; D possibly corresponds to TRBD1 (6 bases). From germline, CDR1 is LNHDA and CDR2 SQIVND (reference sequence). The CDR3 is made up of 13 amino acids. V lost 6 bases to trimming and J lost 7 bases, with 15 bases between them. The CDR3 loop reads CASRDGGAFEAFF. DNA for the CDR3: TGTGCCAGTAGGGACGGGGGCGCTTTTGAAGCTTTCTTT.

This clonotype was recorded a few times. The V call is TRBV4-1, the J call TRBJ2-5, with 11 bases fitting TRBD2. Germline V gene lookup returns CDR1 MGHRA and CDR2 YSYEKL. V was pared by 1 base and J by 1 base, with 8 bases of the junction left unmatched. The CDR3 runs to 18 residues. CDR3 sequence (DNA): TGCGCCAGCAGCCAAGGAGTAGCGGGGGGGAGACTCCAAGAGACCCAGTACTTC. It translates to CASSQGVAGGRLQETQYF.

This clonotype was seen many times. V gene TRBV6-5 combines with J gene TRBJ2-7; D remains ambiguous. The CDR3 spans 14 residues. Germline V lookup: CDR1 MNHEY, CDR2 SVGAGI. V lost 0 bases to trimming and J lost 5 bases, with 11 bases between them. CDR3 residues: CASSYSLDTNEQYF. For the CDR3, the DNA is TGTGCCAGCAGTTACTCTTTAGATACCAACGAGCAGTACTTC.

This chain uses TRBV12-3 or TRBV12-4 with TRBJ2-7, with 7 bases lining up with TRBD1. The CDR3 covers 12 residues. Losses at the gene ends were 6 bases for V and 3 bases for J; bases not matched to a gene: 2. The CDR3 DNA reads TGTGCCAGCAGCAGGGGGTTCTACGAGCAGTACTTC. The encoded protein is CASSRGFYEQYF.